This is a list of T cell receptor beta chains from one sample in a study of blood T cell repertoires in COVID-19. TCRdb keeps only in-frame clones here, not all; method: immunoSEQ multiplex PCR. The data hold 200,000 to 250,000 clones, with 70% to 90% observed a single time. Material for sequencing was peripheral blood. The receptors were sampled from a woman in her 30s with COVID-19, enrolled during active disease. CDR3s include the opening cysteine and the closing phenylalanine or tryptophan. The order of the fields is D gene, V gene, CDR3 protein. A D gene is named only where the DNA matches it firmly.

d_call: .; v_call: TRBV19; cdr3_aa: CASSIDQASSGNTIYF
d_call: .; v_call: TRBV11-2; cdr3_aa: CASSLGTENGELFF
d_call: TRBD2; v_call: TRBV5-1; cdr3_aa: CASHFIGGGNEQFF
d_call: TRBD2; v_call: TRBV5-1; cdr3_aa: CASSHPVGEGSRGTDTQYF
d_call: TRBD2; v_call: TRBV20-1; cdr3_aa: CSASFLAGVPDTQYF
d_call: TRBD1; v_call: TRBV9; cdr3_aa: CASSNGQGLNTEAFF
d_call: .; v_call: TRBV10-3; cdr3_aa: CAISDPHNRGTSGNTIYF
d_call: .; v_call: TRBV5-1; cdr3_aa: CASSLAGFMNTEAFF
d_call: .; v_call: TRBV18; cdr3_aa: CASTQRGAGGQETQYF
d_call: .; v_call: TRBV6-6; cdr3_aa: CASRHTGNTEAFF
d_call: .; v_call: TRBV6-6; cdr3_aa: CASRFFGNQPQHF
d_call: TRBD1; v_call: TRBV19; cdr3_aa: CASVGQLNYGYTF
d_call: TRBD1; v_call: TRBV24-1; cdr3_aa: CATSDRQGKQFF
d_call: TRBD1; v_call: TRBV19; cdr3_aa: CASTYRGGTEAFF
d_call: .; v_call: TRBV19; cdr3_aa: CASSIGGRQQPQHF
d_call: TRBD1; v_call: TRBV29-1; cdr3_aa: CSTQRPDRGETQYF
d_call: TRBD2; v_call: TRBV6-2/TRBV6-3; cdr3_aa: CASSPEGLAGDTQYF
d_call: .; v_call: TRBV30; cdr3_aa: CAWTPGVGYTF
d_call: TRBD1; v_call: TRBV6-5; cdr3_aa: CASSYGGQGYYGYTF
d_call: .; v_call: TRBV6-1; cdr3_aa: CASSELGGQPQHF
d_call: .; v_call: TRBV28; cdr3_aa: CASSIQGSGANVLTF
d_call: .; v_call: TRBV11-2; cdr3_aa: CASSFRGTSTDTQYF
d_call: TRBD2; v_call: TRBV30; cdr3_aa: CAWSVPSGRRSEQFF
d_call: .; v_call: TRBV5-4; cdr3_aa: CASSPLSSGELFF
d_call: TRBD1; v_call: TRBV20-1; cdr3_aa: CSASGTGDSAAGDQPQHF
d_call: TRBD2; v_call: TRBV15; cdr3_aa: CATSSPGTSGSYTQYF
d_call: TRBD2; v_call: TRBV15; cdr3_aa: CATSRGFGVAGRSDTQYF
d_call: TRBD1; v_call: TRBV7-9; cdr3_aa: CASSLGRTGGNEQYF
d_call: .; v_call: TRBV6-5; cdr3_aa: CASSLDLDSAGYGYTF
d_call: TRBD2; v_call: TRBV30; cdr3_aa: CAWRTGLAGVRDTQYF
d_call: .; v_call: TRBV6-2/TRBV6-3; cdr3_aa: CASSYAGYKEKLFF
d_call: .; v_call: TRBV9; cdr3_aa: CASSGEPRGYNEQFF
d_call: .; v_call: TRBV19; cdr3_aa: CASSIGGRDQPQHF